Presented here are 2 T cell receptor beta chains from one specimen sequenced in a study of blood T cell repertoires in COVID-19. Sequencing was performed with immunoSEQ multiplex PCR; in TCRdb, only in-frame clones are kept and a portion is missing. The sample records under 150,000 clones, 84% being singletons. Sequenced input: PBMCs or T cells enriched from blood (not recorded which). These receptors originate from a man aged 50-59 years in a cohort exposed to, infected with or recovered from COVID-19 (not recorded which).

This clone was seen a single time. The gene calls are TRBV24-1 and TRBJ2-5; possible D gene TRBD2, 6 bases. Germline V gives CDR1 KGHDR, CDR2 SFDVKD. Trimming took 3 bases from V and 9 from J, leaving 22 bases between them. This CDR3 comprises 16 residues. The CDR3, as DNA: TGTGCCACCAGTGATCCCATAATGGAGGGTGAGGGGCCCCAGTACTTC. Translated, it gives CATSDPIMEGEGPQYF.

About this clone: The identical CDR3 is also encoded by other nucleotide sequences in the sample. The chain recombines TRBV5-1 with TRBJ1-2, with D hard to call. Trimming took off 0 bases at V and 4 bases at J, with 7 bases between the two ends. CDR1 is SGHRS, CDR2 YFSETQ, per germline. CDR3 size: 13 residues. In nucleotides, the CDR3 is TGCGCCAGCAGCTTGGACAGCACCTATGGCTACACCTTC. This translates into CASSLDSTYGYTF.